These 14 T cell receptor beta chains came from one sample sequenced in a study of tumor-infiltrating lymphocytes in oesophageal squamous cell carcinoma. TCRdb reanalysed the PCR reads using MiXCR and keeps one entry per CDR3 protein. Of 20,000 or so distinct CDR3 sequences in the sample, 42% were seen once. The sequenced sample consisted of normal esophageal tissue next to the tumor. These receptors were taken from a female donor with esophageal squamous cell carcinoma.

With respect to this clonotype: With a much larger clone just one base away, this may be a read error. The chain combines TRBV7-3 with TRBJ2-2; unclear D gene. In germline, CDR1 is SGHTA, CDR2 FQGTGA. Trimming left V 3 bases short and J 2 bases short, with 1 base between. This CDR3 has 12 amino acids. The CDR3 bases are TGTGCCAGCAGCTTCAACACCGGGGAGCTGTTTTTT. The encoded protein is CASSFNTGELFF. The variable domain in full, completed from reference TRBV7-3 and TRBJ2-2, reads GAGVSQTPSNKVTEKGKYVELRCDPISGHTALYWYRQSLGQGPEFLIYFQGTGAADDSGLPNDRFFAVRPEGSVSTLKIQRTERGDSAVYLCASSFNTGELFFGEGSRLTVL.

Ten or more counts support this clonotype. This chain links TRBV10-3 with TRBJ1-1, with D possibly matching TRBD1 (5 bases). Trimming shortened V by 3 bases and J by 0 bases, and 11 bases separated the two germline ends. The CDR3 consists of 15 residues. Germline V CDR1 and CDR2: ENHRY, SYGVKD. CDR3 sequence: CAISDPGGMNTEAFF. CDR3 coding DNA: TGTGCCATCAGTGACCCCGGGGGGATGAACACTGAAGCTTTCTTT.

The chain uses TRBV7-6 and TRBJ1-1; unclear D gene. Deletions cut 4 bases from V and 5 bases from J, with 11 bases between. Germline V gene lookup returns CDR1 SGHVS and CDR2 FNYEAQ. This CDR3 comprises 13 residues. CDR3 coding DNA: TGTGCCAGCAGCTCATCCCGGACTACTGAAGCTTTCTTT. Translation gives CASSSSRTTEAFF.

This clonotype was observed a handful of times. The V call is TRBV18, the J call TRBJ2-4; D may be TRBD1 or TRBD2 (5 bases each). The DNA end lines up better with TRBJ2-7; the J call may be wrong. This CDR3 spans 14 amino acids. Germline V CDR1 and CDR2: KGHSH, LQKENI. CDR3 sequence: CASSPSGRRGEQYF. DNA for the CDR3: TGTGCCAGCTCACCATCGGGACGAAGGGGCGAGCAGTACTTC.

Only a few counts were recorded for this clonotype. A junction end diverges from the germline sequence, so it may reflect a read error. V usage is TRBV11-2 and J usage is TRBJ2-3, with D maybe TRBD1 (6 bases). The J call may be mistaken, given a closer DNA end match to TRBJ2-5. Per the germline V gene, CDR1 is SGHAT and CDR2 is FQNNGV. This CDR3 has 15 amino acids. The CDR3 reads CASTLGWTARETQYF. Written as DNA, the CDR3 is TGTGCCAGCACCTTAGGGTGGACAGCTCGAGAGACCCAGTACTTC.

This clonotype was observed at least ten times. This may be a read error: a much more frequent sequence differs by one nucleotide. The CDR3 DNA reads TGTGCCAGCAGCTTAAGGGACTCCCAGTACAATGAGCAGTACTTC. This codes for CASSLRDSQYNEQYF. This sequence joins TRBV11-3 and TRBJ2-7, with a possible D match to TRBD2 (6 bases). In germline, CDR1 is SGHNT, CDR2 YENEEA. Trimming shortened V by 2 bases and J by 7 bases, and 18 bases separated the two germline ends. The CDR3 consists of 15 residues.

The CDR3 coding sequence is TGTGCCAGCAGCTTCTTGGTTTCTGGTGAGCAGTTCTTC. Translation gives CASSFLVSGEQFF. The chain combines TRBV7-3 with TRBJ2-1; D is unclear. This CDR3 comprises 13 residues. Trimming removed 3 bases from V and 9 bases from J, with 12 bases in between. Looked up from germline, CDR1 is SGHTA and CDR2 is FQGTGA. Variable domain in full (rest from reference TRBV7-3 and TRBJ2-1): GAGVSQTPSNKVTEKGKYVELRCDPISGHTALYWYRQSLGQGPEFLIYFQGTGAADDSGLPNDRFFAVRPEGSVSTLKIQRTERGDSAVYLCASSFLVSGEQFFGPGTRLTVL.

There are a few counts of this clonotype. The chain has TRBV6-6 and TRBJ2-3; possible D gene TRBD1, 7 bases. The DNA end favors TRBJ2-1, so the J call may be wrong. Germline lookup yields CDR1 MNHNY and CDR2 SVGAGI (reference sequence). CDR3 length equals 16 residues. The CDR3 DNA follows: TGTGCCAGCAGTTACTCCTTCGCCCCAGGGGGGAATGAGCAGTTCTTC. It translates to CASSYSFAPGGNEQFF.

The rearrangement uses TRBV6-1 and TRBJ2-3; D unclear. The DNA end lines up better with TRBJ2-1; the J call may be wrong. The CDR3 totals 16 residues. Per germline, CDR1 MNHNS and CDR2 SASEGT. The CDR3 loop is CASSELMGALYNEQFF. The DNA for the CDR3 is TGTGCCAGCAGTGAACTTATGGGCGCACTCTACAATGAGCAGTTCTTC.

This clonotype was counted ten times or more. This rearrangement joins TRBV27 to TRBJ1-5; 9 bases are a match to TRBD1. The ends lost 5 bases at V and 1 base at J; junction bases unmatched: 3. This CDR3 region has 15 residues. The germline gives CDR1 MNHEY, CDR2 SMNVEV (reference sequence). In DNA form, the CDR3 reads TGTGCCAGCAGTCCGGGGACAGGGAGCAATCAGCCCCAGCATTTT. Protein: CASSPGTGSNQPQHF.

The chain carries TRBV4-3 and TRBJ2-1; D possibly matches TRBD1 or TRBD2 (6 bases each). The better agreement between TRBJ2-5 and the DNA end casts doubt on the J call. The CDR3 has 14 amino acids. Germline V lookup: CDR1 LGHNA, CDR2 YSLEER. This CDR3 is CASSSRGQQETQYF. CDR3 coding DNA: TGCGCCAGCAGCTCGCGGGGACAACAAGAGACCCAGTACTTC.

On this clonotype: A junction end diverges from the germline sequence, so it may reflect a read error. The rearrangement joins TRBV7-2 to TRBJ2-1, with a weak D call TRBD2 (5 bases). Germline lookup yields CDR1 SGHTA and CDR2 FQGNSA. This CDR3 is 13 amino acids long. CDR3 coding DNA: TGTGCCAGCAGCTTATCCCTAGACTACGAGCAGTACTTT. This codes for CASSLSLDYEQYF.

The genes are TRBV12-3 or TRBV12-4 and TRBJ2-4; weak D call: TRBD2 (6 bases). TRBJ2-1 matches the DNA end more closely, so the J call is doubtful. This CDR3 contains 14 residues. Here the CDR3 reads CASIQEGGSNEQFF. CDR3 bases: TGTGCCAGCATCCAGGAGGGAGGATCGAATGAGCAGTTCTTC.

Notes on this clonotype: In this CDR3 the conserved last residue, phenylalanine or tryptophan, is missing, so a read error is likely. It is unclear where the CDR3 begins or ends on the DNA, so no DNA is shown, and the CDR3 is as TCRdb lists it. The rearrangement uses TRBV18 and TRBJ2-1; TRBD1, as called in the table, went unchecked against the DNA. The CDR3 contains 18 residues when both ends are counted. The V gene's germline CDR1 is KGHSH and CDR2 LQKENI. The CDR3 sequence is CASSPRPGDSVYGYTFGS.